These 23 T cell receptor beta chains share one sample of origin, sequenced in a study of cytomegalovirus exposure and HLA in healthy donors. PCR primers comprised 60 Vbeta and 13 Jbeta primers. Libraries were prepared by immunoSEQ multiplex PCR; TCRdb keeps only in-frame clonotypes and omits some of them. The sample contains around 150,000 clones, 76% of which appear only once. Sequencing was done on a sample of PBMCs. The source of these receptors is a man between 18 and 35 years old in good health and CMV-seronegative.

This clone was seen a handful of times. The chain links TRBV18 to TRBJ1-5; D is possibly TRBD1 (6 bases). This CDR3 is built from 15 residues. The V end lost 3 bases, the J end lost 4 bases, and 13 bases lay between the germline ends. Germline CDR1 is KGHSH and CDR2 is LQKENI. The CDR3 DNA sequence: TGTGCCAGCTCACCGAGCGAGGACAGAAATCAGCCCCAGCATTTT. Amino acid sequence: CASSPSEDRNQPQHF.

This clone occurred once. The chain joins TRBV27 to TRBJ2-5; 7 bases map to TRBD2. With V trimmed by 4 bases and J by 1 base, 12 bases remained unmatched. Germline-derived CDR1 and CDR2 are MNHEY and SMNVEV (reference sequence). The CDR3 is made up of 17 amino acids. CDR3 protein: CASSSPPVAGVQETQYF. The CDR3 DNA sequence: TGTGCCAGCAGTTCCCCCCCGGTCGCGGGGGTCCAAGAGACCCAGTACTTC.

This chain connects TRBV12-5 to TRBJ1-5; 9 bases align to TRBD1. This CDR3 contains 16 residues. Trimming at V came to 6 bases and at J to 1 base, leaving 7 bases not matched to a gene. Germline V gene data show CDR1 as LGHNT and CDR2 as FRNRAP. CDR3 sequence (DNA): TGTGCTAGTGGAGGGACAGGGAGGGAGAGCAATCAGCCCCAGCATTTT. It translates to CASGGTGRESNQPQHF.

The chain combines TRBV6-1 with TRBJ1-2; D is unclear. The germline CDR1 and CDR2 sequences are MNHNS and SASEGT. Trimming shortened V by 4 bases and J by 5 bases, and 8 bases separated the two germline ends. This CDR3 comprises 12 residues. CDR3 DNA: TGTGCCAGCAGTGGAGTGTTATATGGCTACACCTTC. It yields the protein CASSGVLYGYTF.

This clone was recorded a few times. The V call is TRBV30, the J call TRBJ2-5; TRBD2 matches 9 bases. The CDR3 totals 14 residues. Germline-derived CDR1 and CDR2 are GTSNPN and SVGIG (reference sequence). Trimming cost V 0 bases and J 11 bases; bases outside gene matches: 10. The CDR3 nucleotides are TGTGCCTGGAGTGTTGTTCTAGCGGGGAATGAGCAGTACTTC. This encodes CAWSVVLAGNEQYF.

The rearrangement joins TRBV5-1 to TRBJ2-7; D is unclear. V lost 0 bases and J lost 1, with 5 bases in between. This CDR3 comprises 13 residues. Germline V gives CDR1 SGHRS, CDR2 YFSETQ. CDR3 loop: CASSLGSSYEQYF. CDR3 coding DNA: TGCGCCAGCAGCTTGGGCAGTTCCTACGAGCAGTACTTC. Combining the CDR3 with reference TRBV5-1 and TRBJ2-7 gives the whole variable domain KAGVTQTPRYLIKTRGQQVTLSCSPISGHRSVSWYQQTPGQGLQFLFEYFSETQRNKGNFPGRFSGRQFSNSRSEMNVSTLELGDSALYLCASSLGSSYEQYFGPGTRLTVT.

This clone was counted only a few times. The chain couples TRBV9 to TRBJ1-1; possibly TRBD1 for D (5 bases). CDR3 length: 15 residues. Trimming pared 4 bases from V and 7 bases from J, leaving 20 bases between. CDR1 is SGDLS and CDR2 is YYNGEE in the germline V gene. The CDR3 reads CASSPAGGGIYEAFF. The CDR3 nucleotides are TGTGCCAGCAGCCCAGCGGGGGGGGGAATCTATGAAGCTTTCTTT. The full variable domain, in which reference TRBV9 and TRBJ1-1 provide the parts outside the CDR3, is DSGVTQTPKHLITATGQRVTLRCSPRSGDLSVYWYQQSLDQGLQFLIQYYNGEERAKGNILERFSAQQFPDLHSELNLSSLELGDSALYFCASSPAGGGIYEAFFGQGTRLTVV.

CDR3 residues: CATKPDSANQPQHF. In DNA form, the CDR3 reads TGTGCCACCAAACCGGACAGCGCTAATCAGCCCCAGCATTTT. The V call is TRBV15, the J call TRBJ1-5; a possible D gene is TRBD1 (6 bases). Trimming removed 7 bases from V and 4 bases from J, with 14 bases in between. Germline V gene sequence: CDR1 LNHNV, CDR2 YYDKDF (reference sequence). This CDR3 contains 14 residues.

The chain has TRBV19 and TRBJ2-1; TRBD2 matches 9 bases. J was trimmed by 7 bases and V by 5 bases; bases with no gene match: 12. The germline V gene encodes CDR1 LNHDA and CDR2 SQIVND (reference sequence). This CDR3 has 16 amino acids. The CDR3 DNA is TGTGCCAGTAGTGTCCAACTAGCGGGCGGGAGGAATGAGCAGTTCTTC. It is translated as CASSVQLAGGRNEQFF.

This rearrangement joins TRBV28 to TRBJ1-5; TRBD1 matches at 7 bases. Germline lookup yields CDR1 MDHEN and CDR2 SYDVKM. V lost 1 base and J lost 10; bases outside the gene matches: 10. The CDR3 spans 15 residues. The DNA of the CDR3 is TGTGCCAGCAGTTTATACGGACCAGGGGGGCAACCCCAGCATTTT. Protein sequence: CASSLYGPGGQPQHF.

V usage is TRBV19 and J usage is TRBJ1-5; 9 positions match TRBD1. The CDR3 is 15 amino acids. Germline CDR1 and CDR2: LNHDA and SQIVND (reference sequence). J was trimmed by 10 bases and V by 6 bases; bases with no gene match: 13. CDR3 nucleotide sequence: TGTGCCAGTAGCCTCCGGGACAGGGTAGAGGAACCCCAGCATTTT. Translating gives CASSLRDRVEEPQHF.

The gene calls are TRBV28 and TRBJ1-2, with a possible D match to TRBD1 (5 bases). This CDR3 has 13 amino acids. V was shortened by 3 bases and J by 7 bases, with 12 bases between the two germline ends. The germline V gene has CDR1 MDHEN and CDR2 SYDVKM. Here the CDR3 DNA reads TGTGCCAGCAGTTTGGCCCAGGGCCGTGGCTACACCTTC. It codes for CASSLAQGRGYTF.

This clone was seen a few times. This chain joins TRBV5-1 and TRBJ2-2; D is undetermined. CDR3 size: 16 residues. The V gene's germline CDR1 is SGHRS and CDR2 YFSETQ. Trimming took 2 bases from V and 2 from J, leaving 13 bases between them. The CDR3 spells CASSFAGSQNTGELFF. CDR3 bases: TGCGCCAGCAGCTTTGCAGGCTCCCAAAACACCGGGGAGCTGTTTTTT.

The chain is built from TRBV21-1 and TRBJ1-3. TRBV21-1 is listed as a pseudogene. The CDR3 is 16 residues long. CDR3 coding DNA: TGTGCCATCACCGTATTCGAGGCTGATTCTGGAAACACCATATATTTT. Translated: CAITVFEADSGNTIYF.

Turning to this clone: Within the sample, other DNA sequences also encode this same CDR3. The chain joins TRBV18 to TRBJ2-7, with TRBD1 matching over 7 bases. The CDR3 has 13 residues. V was clipped by 3 bases and J by 4 bases; unmatched bases: 3. The germline CDR1 and CDR2 sequences are KGHSH and LQKENI. CDR3 sequence reads: CASSPGQRYEQYF. The CDR3 region has the DNA TGTGCCAGCTCACCGGGACAGAGATACGAGCAGTACTTC.

The V gene is TRBV7-2, the J gene TRBJ2-3; TRBD2 matches at 11 bases. The J segment lost 0 bases and the V segment lost 4 bases, leaving 3 bases of the junction unmatched. The CDR3 extends over 16 amino acids. Germline V gene data show CDR1 as SGHTA and CDR2 as FQGNSA. CDR3: CASSSLAGGSTDTQYF. The CDR3 DNA reads as TGTGCCAGCAGCTCGCTAGCGGGGGGAAGCACAGATACGCAGTATTTT.

The rearrangement joins TRBV5-6 to TRBJ1-2, with TRBD1 matching 7 bases. Losses at the gene ends were 5 bases for V and 4 bases for J; bases not matched to a gene: 8. This CDR3 has 14 residues. CDR1 and CDR2 (germline): SGHDT, YYEEEE. The CDR3 loop reads CASRLKGTAYGYTF. The CDR3 DNA follows: TGTGCCAGCAGGCTAAAAGGGACAGCCTATGGCTACACCTTC. Full variable domain (outside the CDR3, taken from reference TRBV5-6 and TRBJ1-2): DAGVTQSPTHLIKTRGQQVTLRCSPKSGHDTVSWYQQALGQGPQFIFQYYEEEERQRGNFPDRFSGHQFPNYSSELNVNALLLGDSALYLCASRLKGTAYGYTFGSGTRLTVV.

The V gene is TRBV18, the J gene TRBJ1-4; D gene ambiguous. Germline-derived CDR1 and CDR2 are KGHSH and LQKENI. Trimming left V 3 bases short and J 8 bases short, with 13 bases between. The CDR3 length is 14 residues. The CDR3, as DNA: TGTGCCAGCTCACCGGGCCCTCCGGGGGAAAAACTGTTTTTT. Protein product: CASSPGPPGEKLFF.

J is TRBJ2-7 and V is TRBV19, with TRBD1 matching over 7 bases. CDR3 size: 13 residues. V was clipped by 8 bases and J by 2 bases; unmatched bases: 6. Germline V CDR1 and CDR2: LNHDA, SQIVND (reference sequence). In DNA form, the CDR3 reads TGTGCCAGTGCGTTGGGACAGACCTACGAGCAGTACTTC. It encodes CASALGQTYEQYF.

V gene TRBV30 combines with J gene TRBJ1-2; D gene unclear. Germline assignment: CDR1 GTSNPN and CDR2 SVGIG (reference sequence). With 0 bases removed from V and 8 bases from J, the gap between germline ends came to 16 bases. The CDR3 has 14 residues. The CDR3 protein is CAWSVGEYWEGYTF. In nucleotides, the CDR3 is TGTGCCTGGAGTGTAGGCGAGTATTGGGAGGGCTACACCTTC.

CDR3 loop: CASSPSFGGANTEAFF. The CDR3 DNA sequence: TGTGCCAGCTCACCGTCTTTCGGCGGCGCGAACACTGAAGCTTTCTTT. The genes are TRBV18 and TRBJ1-1, with D unresolved. V was trimmed by 3 bases and J by 1 base, leaving 15 bases between them. Germline V gene data show CDR1 as KGHSH and CDR2 as LQKENI. The length of the CDR3 is 16 residues.

This clone was recorded only once. This chain links TRBV5-1 with TRBJ2-1; 10 bases fit TRBD2. This CDR3 is built from 16 residues. V shed 3 bases, J shed 0 bases, and the junction held 3 bases outside the gene matches. CDR1 and CDR2 (germline): SGHRS, YFSETQ. As DNA, the CDR3 is TGCGCCAGCAGCTACACTAGCGGGATCTCCTACAATGAGCAGTTCTTC. Protein: CASSYTSGISYNEQFF.

This rearrangement joins TRBV2 to TRBJ1-6; 8 nucleotides match TRBD1. This CDR3 contains 16 residues. The V gene end was trimmed by 0 bases and the J gene end by 7 bases; junction bases not matched to a gene: 5. CDR1 is SNHLY and CDR2 is FYNNEI in the germline V gene. The CDR3 spells CASSEAQGAHNSPLHF. The CDR3 DNA reads TGTGCCAGCAGTGAAGCGCAGGGGGCGCACAATTCACCCCTCCACTTT. The entire variable domain, with the rest obtained from reference TRBV2 and TRBJ1-6, is as follows: EPEVTQTPSHQVTQMGQEVILRCVPISNHLYFYWYRQILGQKVEFLVSFYNNEISEKSEIFDDQFSVERPDGSNFTLKIRSTKLEDSAMYFCASSEAQGAHNSPLHFGNGTRLTVT.